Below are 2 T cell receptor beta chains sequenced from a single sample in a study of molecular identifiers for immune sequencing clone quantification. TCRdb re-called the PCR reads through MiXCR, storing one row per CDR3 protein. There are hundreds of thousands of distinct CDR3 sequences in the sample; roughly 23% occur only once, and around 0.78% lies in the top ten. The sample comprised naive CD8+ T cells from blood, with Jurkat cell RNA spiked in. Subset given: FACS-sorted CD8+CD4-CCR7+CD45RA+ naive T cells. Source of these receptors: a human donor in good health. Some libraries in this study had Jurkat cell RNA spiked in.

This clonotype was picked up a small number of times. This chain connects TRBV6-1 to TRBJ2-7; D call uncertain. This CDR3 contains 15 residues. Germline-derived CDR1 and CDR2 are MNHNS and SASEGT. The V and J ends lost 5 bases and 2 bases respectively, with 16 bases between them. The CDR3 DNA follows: TGTGCCAGCAGTCAAGGCCCCCAGGACGCCTACGAGCAGTACTTC. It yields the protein CASSQGPQDAYEQYF.

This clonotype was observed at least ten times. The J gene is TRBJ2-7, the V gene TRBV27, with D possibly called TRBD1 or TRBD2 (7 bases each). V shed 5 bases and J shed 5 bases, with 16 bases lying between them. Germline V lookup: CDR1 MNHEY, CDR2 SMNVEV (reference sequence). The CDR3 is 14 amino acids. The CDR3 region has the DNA TGTGCCAGCAGTGAAGCGGGACAGATGAACGAGCAGTACTTC. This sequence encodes CASSEAGQMNEQYF.